These 28 T cell receptor beta chains were all obtained from the same sample, sequenced in a study of cytomegalovirus exposure and HLA in healthy donors. The PCR contained 60 Vbeta and 13 Jbeta primers. Sequencing used immunoSEQ multiplex PCR; TCRdb keeps in-frame clones, though not all of them. The sample totals about 150,000 clones. Sequences were obtained from PBMCs. The receptors were sampled from a woman aged 45-60 years in good health and CMV-seronegative.

The chain is built from TRBV6-1 and TRBJ2-1, with TRBD1 matching 8 bases. Germline V gene data show CDR1 as MNHNS and CDR2 as SASEGT. The CDR3 length is 15 residues. The trim removed 5 bases at V and 7 bases at J, leaving 10 bases unmatched. The CDR3 bases are TGTGCCAGCAGTACGACAGGGGTGGGCATTAATGAGCAGTTCTTC. Translated: CASSTTGVGINEQFF.

This chain uses TRBV2 with TRBJ1-4; tentatively, D is TRBD1 (5 bases). Trimming stripped 5 bases from V and 7 bases from J, with 11 bases between. The CDR3 is 13 residues long. Per the germline V gene, CDR1 is SNHLY and CDR2 is FYNNEI. CDR3 in amino acids: CASSPWGGEKLFF. CDR3 coding DNA: TGTGCCAGCAGTCCCTGGGGGGGTGAAAAACTGTTTTTT. The full variable domain, in which reference TRBV2 and TRBJ1-4 provide the parts outside the CDR3, is EPEVTQTPSHQVTQMGQEVILRCVPISNHLYFYWYRQILGQKVEFLVSFYNNEISEKSEIFDDQFSVERPDGSNFTLKIRSTKLEDSAMYFCASSPWGGEKLFFGSGTQLSVL.

V is TRBV7-9 and J is TRBJ1-5; 8 positions match TRBD1. The V gene's germline CDR1 is SEHNR and CDR2 FQNEAQ (reference sequence). The CDR3 loop spans 19 amino acids. The J segment lost 3 bases and the V segment lost 4 bases, leaving 17 bases of the junction unmatched. The CDR3 nucleotides are TGTGCCAGCAGCTCCTCCGGGACAGGAAAAGGAACCCTCAATCAGCCCCAGCATTTT. Protein: CASSSSGTGKGTLNQPQHF.

The V gene is TRBV5-4, the J gene TRBJ2-5; no clear D. V was shortened by 4 bases and J by 4 bases, with 17 bases between the two germline ends. Germline V gene lookup returns CDR1 SGHNT and CDR2 YYREEE (reference sequence). The CDR3 is made up of 15 amino acids. CDR3 bases: TGTGCCAGCAGCAGTGGTAGTAGCTCGGTAGAGACCCAGTACTTC. This gives the protein CASSSGSSSVETQYF.

The chain uses TRBV6-6 and TRBJ1-1; a possible D gene is TRBD1 (6 bases). The CDR3 consists of 16 residues. Trimming left V 6 bases short and J 1 base short, with 18 bases between. The V gene's germline CDR1 is MNHNY and CDR2 SVGAGI (reference sequence). The CDR3 nucleotides read TGTGCCAGCAGCCGACCGGGGGGCAGGAGGAACACTGAAGCTTTCTTT. It yields the protein CASSRPGGRRNTEAFF.

The chain employs TRBV5-1 and TRBJ2-7, with D unresolved. This CDR3 spans 14 amino acids. Germline V lookup: CDR1 SGHRS, CDR2 YFSETQ. Trimming took off 3 bases at V and 0 bases at J, with 10 bases between the two ends. The CDR3 is CASSSRSSSYEQYF. The DNA of the CDR3 is TGCGCCAGCAGCTCTAGATCAAGCTCCTACGAGCAGTACTTC. Combining the CDR3 with reference TRBV5-1 and TRBJ2-7 gives the whole variable domain KAGVTQTPRYLIKTRGQQVTLSCSPISGHRSVSWYQQTPGQGLQFLFEYFSETQRNKGNFPGRFSGRQFSNSRSEMNVSTLELGDSALYLCASSSRSSSYEQYFGPGTRLTVT.

The chain carries TRBV7-6 and TRBJ1-5; 8 nucleotides align to TRBD1. The CDR3 length is 15 residues. CDR1 and CDR2 (germline): SGHVS, FNYEAQ. Trimming took 5 bases from V and 1 from J; bases not matched to a gene: 4. CDR3 coding DNA: TGTGCCAGCAGCACCGGACAGGGAAGCAATCAGCCCCAGCATTTT. It codes for CASSTGQGSNQPQHF.

V usage is TRBV30 and J usage is TRBJ1-1; 8 bases agree with TRBD1. Per germline, CDR1 GTSNPN and CDR2 SVGIG (reference sequence). The CDR3 has 14 residues. The junction had 10 bases not matched to a gene; V was cut back by 3 bases and J by 7 bases. The CDR3 region has the DNA TGTGCCTGGAGCCTGGGGACAGGCCGGATTGAAGCTTTCTTT. Translation: CAWSLGTGRIEAFF.

V is TRBV13 and J is TRBJ1-2; maybe TRBD1 (6 bases). The CDR3 is 15 amino acids. V was trimmed by 5 bases and J by 2 bases, leaving 15 bases between them. Germline V lookup: CDR1 PRHDT, CDR2 FYEKMQ (reference sequence). This CDR3 reads CASSPRTGTNYGYTF. Written as DNA, the CDR3 is TGTGCCAGCAGCCCCAGAACCGGGACAAACTATGGCTACACCTTC.

Written as DNA, the CDR3 is TGCAGCGTTGGGGGGTCCCCGGGACAGGGGAATGAAAAACTGTTTTTT. This sequence encodes CSVGGSPGQGNEKLFF. The chain recombines TRBV29-1 with TRBJ1-4; 10 nucleotides line up with TRBD1. Germline assignment: CDR1 SQVTM and CDR2 ANQGSEA. The trim removed 4 bases at V and 5 bases at J, leaving 10 bases unmatched. There are 16 residues in the CDR3.

The chain uses TRBV7-2 and TRBJ2-1, with 7 bases that match TRBD2. The CDR3 runs 16 residues. Germline CDR1 and CDR2: SGHTA and FQGNSA. J lost 3 bases, V lost 6 bases, and 11 bases had no gene match. The CDR3 nucleotides read TGTGCCAGCAGATCCAAAGCGGGGACTGACTACAATGAGCAGTTCTTC. Translation gives CASRSKAGTDYNEQFF. The variable domain in full, completed from reference TRBV7-2 and TRBJ2-1, reads GAGVSQSPSNKVTEKGKDVELRCDPISGHTALYWYRQSLGQGLEFLIYFQGNSAPDKSGLPSDRFSAERTGGSVSTLTIQRTQQEDSAVYLCASRSKAGTDYNEQFFGPGTRLTVL.

This chain connects TRBV29-1 to TRBJ2-5; TRBD1 is a possible D gene (6 bases). V shed 5 bases and J shed 1 base, with 8 bases lying between them. The CDR3 contains 12 residues. CDR1 and CDR2 (germline): SQVTM, ANQGSEA. The CDR3 coding sequence is TGCAGCGTTATGACAGGCCAAGAGACCCAGTACTTC. Amino acids: CSVMTGQETQYF.

The rearrangement joins TRBV9 to TRBJ2-5, with D possibly TRBD1 on 6 matching bases. This CDR3 has 12 residues. CDR1 and CDR2 (germline): SGDLS, YYNGEE. V was cut by 6 bases and J by 2 bases, with 8 bases left in between. CDR3 nucleotides: TGTGCCAGCAACAGGGATCAAGAGACCCAGTACTTC. This codes for CASNRDQETQYF.

The chain uses TRBV4-3 and TRBJ2-3, with TRBD2 as a possible D gene (7 bases). The CDR3 is made up of 17 amino acids. Trimming shortened V by 0 bases and J by 6 bases, and 19 bases separated the two germline ends. CDR1 is LGHNA, CDR2 YSLEER, per germline. CDR3 in DNA: TGCGCCAGCAGCCAAGATCAGGCGGGGGCGGGAATGGATACGCAGTATTTT. This codes for CASSQDQAGAGMDTQYF.

This chain links TRBV6-5 with TRBJ2-3; TRBD2 matches at 9 bases. With 2 bases clipped from V and 1 base from J, the junction kept 4 bases outside the gene matches. The germline V gene has CDR1 MNHEY and CDR2 SVGAGI. This CDR3 has 16 amino acids. The CDR3 region has the DNA TGTGCCAGCAGTTACGGTAGCGGGGGCGGCACAGATACGCAGTATTTT. Amino acids: CASSYGSGGGTDTQYF.

The CDR3 DNA reads TGTGCCAGTAGCGATACAGGCGACTCTGGAAACACCATATATTTT. Residues: CASSDTGDSGNTIYF. V usage is TRBV19 and J usage is TRBJ1-3, with D possibly TRBD1 on 5 matching bases. This CDR3 has 15 amino acids. Trimming stripped 6 bases from V and 0 bases from J, with 12 bases between. The V gene's germline CDR1 is LNHDA and CDR2 SQIVND (reference sequence).

The V call is TRBV5-1, the J call TRBJ2-3; 10 bases fit TRBD2. Looked up from germline, CDR1 is SGHRS and CDR2 is YFSETQ. Trimming took 1 base from V and 3 from J; bases not matched to a gene: 11. The CDR3 extends over 18 amino acids. The CDR3, as DNA: TGCGCCAGCAGCTTGCTTTACTTAGCGGGGGGTAGGACAGATACGCAGTATTTT. The encoded protein is CASSLLYLAGGRTDTQYF.

V usage is TRBV30 and J usage is TRBJ1-4, with 8 nucleotides matching TRBD1. The germline V gene has CDR1 GTSNPN and CDR2 SVGIG (reference sequence). This CDR3 spans 13 amino acids. Unmatched junction bases numbered 7, after V lost 5 bases and J lost 8 bases. CDR3 region: CAWSQGGGEKLFF. The CDR3 nucleotides read TGTGCCTGGTCACAGGGGGGGGGAGAAAAACTGTTTTTT. Looking up the rest from reference TRBV30 and TRBJ1-4 gives the full variable domain: SQTIHQWPATLVQPVGSPLSLECTVEGTSNPNLYWYRQAAGRGLQLLFYSVGIGQISSEVPQNLSASRPQDRQFILSSKKLLLSDSGFYLCAWSQGGGEKLFFGSGTQLSVL.

This sequence joins TRBV4-2 and TRBJ2-5; 8 bases map to TRBD2. The CDR3 extends over 13 amino acids. CDR1 LGHNA and CDR2 YNFKEQ come from the germline V gene. The junction had 1 base not matched to a gene; V was cut back by 2 bases and J by 5 bases. Here the CDR3 DNA reads TGTGCCAGCAGCCAACGGGGGGGGGAGACCCAGTACTTC. This encodes CASSQRGGETQYF.

The chain couples TRBV14 to TRBJ1-6; D gene uncertain. The CDR3 has 16 residues. V dropped 4 bases and J dropped 0 bases, with 10 bases sitting between them. Germline V CDR1 and CDR2: SGHDN, FVKESK. CDR3 amino acids: CASSPLGSSYNSPLHF. The CDR3 DNA follows: TGTGCCAGCAGCCCGCTAGGAAGCTCCTATAATTCACCCCTCCACTTT.

V gene TRBV19 combines with J gene TRBJ2-2; 10 nucleotides line up with TRBD1. CDR1 LNHDA and CDR2 SQIVND come from the germline V gene (reference sequence). Unmatched junction bases numbered 8, after V lost 6 bases and J lost 4 bases. The CDR3 runs to 16 residues. The CDR3 reads CASSPGQGSFTGELFF. CDR3 in DNA: TGTGCCAGTAGCCCGGGACAGGGGAGTTTCACCGGGGAGCTGTTTTTT.

The V gene is TRBV7-8, the J gene TRBJ2-7; 9 bases match TRBD2. Germline values: CDR1 SGHVS, CDR2 FQNEAQ. Trimming took 5 bases from V and 2 from J; bases not matched to a gene: 7. The CDR3 contains 15 residues. CDR3 DNA: TGTGCCAGCAGCCAGACGACTAGCGGCACCTACGAGCAGTACTTC. This sequence encodes CASSQTTSGTYEQYF.

The chain has TRBV5-4 and TRBJ2-3; 12 nucleotides match TRBD2. This CDR3 spans 17 amino acids. V dropped 2 bases and J dropped 4; count of bases not matched to a gene: 8. Germline V gives CDR1 SGHNT, CDR2 YYREEE (reference sequence). CDR3 sequence: CASSLPSGGASADTQYF. The CDR3 DNA follows: TGTGCCAGCAGCTTACCTAGCGGGGGGGCTTCGGCAGATACGCAGTATTTT.

The gene calls are TRBV23-1 and TRBJ1-2, with 9 bases fitting TRBD1. TRBV23-1 is recorded as an ORF, its role being uncertain. After removal of 7 bases from V and 6 bases from J, the junction contained 9 bases not matched to a gene. The CDR3 consists of 14 residues. CDR3 loop: CASTRGDRENGYTF. For the CDR3, the DNA is TGCGCCAGCACCAGGGGGGACAGGGAGAATGGCTACACCTTC.

The chain combines TRBV5-1 with TRBJ1-5; no clear D gene. The V and J ends lost 4 bases and 1 base respectively, with 12 bases between them. Germline values: CDR1 SGHRS, CDR2 YFSETQ. The CDR3 is 15 residues long. CDR3 amino acids: CASSPDLGSNQPQHF. In nucleotides, the CDR3 is TGCGCCAGCAGCCCAGACCTAGGCAGCAATCAGCCCCAGCATTTT.

The chain carries TRBV10-3 and TRBJ1-4, with 8 bases matching TRBD1. There are 15 residues in the CDR3. Trimming removed 10 bases from V and 0 bases from J; junction bases left unmatched: 7. Germline assignment: CDR1 ENHRY and CDR2 SYGVKD. CDR3 region: CATWTGRATNEKLFF. CDR3 in DNA: TGTGCCACTTGGACAGGGAGGGCAACTAATGAAAAACTGTTTTTT.

CDR3 sequence: CASSLALTGGEAFF. Here the CDR3 DNA reads TGTGCCAGCAGCTTAGCCTTGACAGGGGGCGAAGCTTTCTTT. The chain employs TRBV7-9 and TRBJ1-1, with 10 bases that match TRBD1. Per germline, CDR1 SEHNR and CDR2 FQNEAQ (reference sequence). The CDR3 runs to 14 residues. The V and J ends lost 0 bases and 8 bases, in that order; junction bases with no gene match: 3. The full variable domain, with the rest looked up from reference TRBV7-9 and TRBJ1-1, is DTGVSQNPRHKITKRGQNVTFRCDPISEHNRLYWYRQTLGQGPEFLTYFQNEAQLEKSRLLSDRFSAERPKGSFSTLEIQRTEQGDSAMYLCASSLALTGGEAFFGQGTRLTVV.

J is TRBJ1-1 and V is TRBV28, with D perhaps matching TRBD1 (6 bases). The CDR3 extends over 15 amino acids. The V end was cut by 6 bases, the J end by 4 bases, with 18 bases between. The V gene's germline CDR1 is MDHEN and CDR2 SYDVKM. CDR3 nucleotides: TGTGCCAGCAGCGAAGGGGGGGCTCTAGGCACTGAAGCTTTCTTT. This gives the protein CASSEGGALGTEAFF.